A selection of T cell receptor beta chains follows, all from one sample in a study of cytomegalovirus exposure and HLA in healthy donors. Assay: immunoSEQ multiplex PCR; the TCRdb copy retains only in-frame clones and omits some. The sample includes some 50,000 clones, less than 75% of them seen just once. Sequencing was performed on PBMCs. These receptors were taken from a woman aged 50 to 60 in good health and CMV-seropositive. Each CDR3 is given with its conserved first and last residue. Fields, in order: clone size, D gene, CDR3 length, V gene, J gene, CDR3 protein, CDR3 DNA. A D gene is named only where the DNA matches it firmly. Clone size is given for some rows only: seen once, a few or many times, or a class if the clone is expanded.

.,TRBD1,16,TRBV4-1,TRBJ1-1,CASSPTGGKADTEAFF,TGCGCCAGCAGCCCCACAGGGGGAAAGGCGGACACTGAAGCTTTCTTT
.,TRBD2,20,TRBV7-3,TRBJ2-7,CASSLSHTSGTPGSIYEQYF,TGTGCCAGCAGCTTATCCCACACTAGCGGTACTCCGGGGAGTATCTACGAGCAGTACTTC
few,TRBD2,15,TRBV9,TRBJ2-1,CASSFSGALTNEQFF,TGTGCCAGCAGCTTCAGCGGGGCACTAACCAATGAGCAGTTCTTC
.,TRBD1,13,TRBV7-9,TRBJ1-2,CASSSPGDSGYTF,TGTGCCAGCAGCTCCCCAGGGGACAGTGGCTACACCTTC
once,TRBD2,16,TRBV7-2,TRBJ2-7,CASSLGSGGGGSEQYF,TGTGCCAGCAGCTTAGGTAGCGGGGGGGGTGGATCCGAGCAGTACTTC
.,TRBD2,14,TRBV28,TRBJ2-1,CASRKREGLDEQFF,TGTGCCAGCAGAAAGCGGGAGGGCCTCGATGAGCAGTTCTTC
few,.,13,TRBV6-6,TRBJ1-1,CASSPGGRTEAFF,TGTGCCAGCTCGCCGGGGGGCAGAACTGAAGCTTTCTTT
.,.,13,TRBV2,TRBJ2-3,CATRPGVTDTQYF,TGTGCCACGCGTCCGGGGGTGACAGATACGCAGTATTTT
.,TRBD2,15,TRBV2,TRBJ2-1,CASSEQGLEVVEQFF,TGTGCCAGCAGTGAACAGGGACTAGAAGTGGTTGAGCAGTTCTTC
.,.,14,TRBV5-1,TRBJ2-7,CASSFTGTPYEQYF,TGCGCCAGCAGCTTCACCGGGACACCCTACGAGCAGTACTTC
.,.,14,TRBV7-2,TRBJ2-7,CASSLTREWGEQYF,TGTGCCAGCAGCTTAACCCGGGAATGGGGCGAGCAGTACTTC
.,TRBD1,14,TRBV5-3,TRBJ2-3,CARSLTGVTDTQYF,TGTGCCAGAAGCCTCACAGGGGTTACAGATACGCAGTATTTT
.,.,15,TRBV4-2,TRBJ2-7,CASSLQGGPDDEQYF,TGTGCCAGCAGCCTGCAGGGGGGTCCCGATGACGAGCAGTACTTC
.,.,11,TRBV28,TRBJ1-2,CAIYQGTGYTF,TGTGCCATCTACCAGGGTACGGGCTACACCTTC
.,.,15,TRBV5-1,TRBJ1-1,CASSSGTVGGTEAFF,TGCGCCAGCAGCTCCGGTACCGTAGGCGGCACTGAAGCTTTCTTT
.,.,15,TRBV5-1,TRBJ2-1,CASSFSGSSYNEQFF,TGCGCCAGCAGCTTTAGCGGCAGCTCCTACAATGAGCAGTTCTTC
.,.,11,TRBV6-1,TRBJ1-1,CASSFSAEAFF,TGTGCCAGCAGTTTTTCAGCTGAAGCTTTCTTT
.,.,14,TRBV6-6,TRBJ1-5,CASSYSSEHQPQHF,TGTGCCAGCAGTTACTCGAGCGAGCATCAGCCCCAGCATTTT
.,.,13,TRBV28,TRBJ1-2,CACLPGQLYGYTF,TGTGCCTGCCTTCCCGGACAGCTCTATGGCTACACCTTC
once,.,15,TRBV5-4,TRBJ1-2,CASSLEMGRANGYTF,TGTGCCAGCAGCTTGGAGATGGGCCGAGCAAATGGCTACACCTTC
.,.,16,TRBV6-6,TRBJ1-1,CASSYGGAGTNTEAFF,TGTGCCAGCAGTTACGGCGGGGCGGGGACGAACACTGAAGCTTTCTTT
.,.,14,TRBV27,TRBJ2-5,CASGRWGPKETQYF,TGTGCCAGCGGGCGGTGGGGCCCGAAGGAGACCCAGTACTTC
.,TRBD1,14,TRBV28,TRBJ2-7,CASSFGQDGSEQYF,TGTGCCAGCAGTTTTGGACAGGATGGGTCCGAGCAGTACTTC
.,.,14,TRBV30,TRBJ2-7,CAWIVTREVGEQYF,TGTGCCTGGATTGTGACTAGGGAGGTTGGTGAGCAGTACTTC
.,TRBD2,14,TRBV9,TRBJ2-7,CASSVGTSGYEQYF,TGTGCCAGCAGCGTCGGGACTAGCGGCTACGAGCAGTACTTC
.,.,13,TRBV7-9,TRBJ1-2,CASSLMEVGGYTF,TGTGCCAGCAGCTTAATGGAGGTGGGTGGCTACACCTTC
.,TRBD2,16,TRBV11-2,TRBJ2-7,CASSGNPSGGGYEQYF,TGTGCCAGCAGCGGCAACCCTAGCGGGGGGGGCTACGAGCAGTACTTC
.,TRBD2,15,TRBV7-3,TRBJ2-2,CASSLMAGVLGELFF,TGTGCCAGCAGCTTAATGGCGGGAGTTCTCGGGGAGCTGTTTTTT
few,TRBD2,12,TRBV7-9,TRBJ2-7,CSSSLGAGAWYF,TGTTCCAGCAGCTTAGGTGCGGGAGCCTGGTACTTC
.,.,14,TRBV6-1,TRBJ2-1,CASSERLEALFQFF,TGTGCCAGCAGTGAACGGCTAGAAGCGCTCTTCCAGTTCTTC
.,.,11,TRBV9,TRBJ1-2,CASSAVSGYTF,TGTGCCAGCAGCGCCGTCTCTGGCTACACCTTC
.,TRBD1,18,TRBV11-2,TRBJ1-5,CASSLEGGDRVSNQPQHF,TGTGCCAGCAGCTTAGAAGGAGGCGACAGGGTTAGCAATCAGCCCCAGCATTTT
.,.,14,TRBV4-1,TRBJ2-1,CASSQVLLADEQFF,TGCGCCAGCAGCCAGGTGTTATTAGCGGATGAGCAGTTCTTC
.,TRBD2,17,TRBV14,TRBJ2-1,CASSQTSGAPAYNEQFF,TGTGCCAGCAGCCAAACTAGCGGAGCGCCTGCCTACAATGAGCAGTTCTTC
once,.,15,TRBV6-5,TRBJ2-3,CASTETPRGTDTQYF,TGTGCCAGCACCGAAACCCCCAGGGGCACAGATACGCAGTATTTT
.,.,14,TRBV5-1,TRBJ2-7,CASRPDATAYEQYF,TGCGCCAGCAGGCCAGACGCAACAGCCTACGAGCAGTACTTC
.,TRBD2,16,TRBV28,TRBJ2-3,CASSLSPLTSMDTQYF,TGTGCCAGCAGTTTATCGCCCCTGACTAGCATGGATACGCAGTATTTT
.,TRBD1,14,TRBV9,TRBJ1-2,CASSRQGRLDGYTF,TGTGCCAGCAGCAGACAGGGAAGATTAGATGGCTACACCTTC
few,TRBD2,15,TRBV5-6,TRBJ2-7,CASSLDASGAFRQYF,TGTGCCAGCAGCTTGGATGCTAGCGGAGCCTTTCGGCAGTACTTC
.,TRBD2,14,TRBV7-2,TRBJ2-1,CASRPSGSHNEQFF,TGTGCCAGCAGGCCTAGCGGGTCCCACAATGAGCAGTTCTTC
.,.,14,TRBV27,TRBJ1-3,CASSLGGYGNTIYF,TGTGCCAGCAGTTTAGGGGGCTACGGAAACACCATATATTTT
.,.,16,TRBV7-8,TRBJ1-6,CASSLMGQGAVSPLHF,TGTGCCAGCAGCTTAATGGGGCAGGGCGCCGTTTCACCCCTCCACTTT
.,.,16,TRBV7-2,TRBJ2-7,CASSREHTVSSYEQYF,TGTGCCAGCAGCCGCGAGCATACAGTGAGCTCCTACGAGCAGTACTTC
.,.,14,TRBV19,TRBJ1-5,CASTHRGYNQPQHF,TGTGCCAGTACCCACAGAGGGTACAATCAGCCCCAGCATTTT
.,TRBD1,15,TRBV7-9,TRBJ1-2,CASSLGTGATYGYTF,TGTGCCAGCAGCTTAGGGACAGGGGCGACCTATGGCTACACCTTC
.,.,13,TRBV6-4,TRBJ2-4,CASSVELGDIQYF,TGTGCCAGCAGTGTGGAATTAGGAGACATTCAGTACTTC
.,.,14,TRBV14,TRBJ1-1,CASSLREGNTEAFF,TGTGCCAGCAGCCTAAGGGAGGGGAACACTGAAGCTTTCTTT
.,.,12,TRBV13,TRBJ2-5,CASSPGYETQYF,TGTGCCAGCAGCCCAGGCTACGAGACCCAGTACTTC
many,TRBD1,17,TRBV10-3,TRBJ1-5,CAISESTGTGYDQPQHF,TGTGCCATCAGTGAGTCTACCGGGACAGGGTATGATCAGCCCCAGCATTTT
few,.,14,TRBV10-3,TRBJ1-1,CAISKQGMDTEAFF,TGTGCCATCAGTAAACAGGGTATGGACACTGAAGCTTTCTTT
.,.,13,TRBV19,TRBJ1-1,CASSVGVNTEAFF,TGTGCCAGTAGCGTCGGGGTGAACACTGAAGCTTTCTTT
.,.,14,TRBV27,TRBJ1-5,CASSFRYSNQPQHF,TGTGCCAGCAGTTTCCGTTATAGCAATCAGCCCCAGCATTTT